These 17 T cell receptor beta chains originate from one sample sequenced in a study of T cells after yellow fever vaccination. One entry per CDR3 protein, called by TCRdb with MiXCR from the 5' RACE reads. The sample has around 360,000 distinct CDR3 sequences; roughly 10% are singletons. Specimen: PBMCs, collected on the day of the first yellow fever vaccination. The receptor set was obtained from a man aged 18 to 29 who received the YFV17D yellow fever vaccine.

The chain combines TRBV14 with TRBJ2-7; TRBD1 might be the D (6 bases). The germline V and J ends were trimmed by 7 bases and 6 bases, with 16 bases remaining between them. This CDR3 contains 13 residues. The germline V gene encodes CDR1 SGHDN and CDR2 FVKESK. The CDR3 is CASTLMTGGEQYF. In nucleotides, the CDR3 is TGTGCCAGCACCCTGATGACAGGTGGCGAGCAGTACTTC.

This clonotype was seen a few times. The CDR3 reads CASSDLRTNTGELFF. Here the CDR3 DNA reads TGTGCCAGCAGCGATTTACGGACCAACACCGGGGAGCTGTTTTTT. The chain uses TRBV5-4 and TRBJ2-2; the D is unclear. V dropped 4 bases and J dropped 2 bases, with 12 bases sitting between them. CDR1 is SGHNT, CDR2 YYREEE, per germline (reference sequence). The CDR3 loop spans 15 amino acids.

This clonotype was counted a few times. This rearrangement joins TRBV12-3 or TRBV12-4 to TRBJ2-1; no firm D call. The ends were cut back, 6 bases at V and 2 bases at J, with 17 bases in the middle. This CDR3 is 16 amino acids long. CDR3 sequence (DNA): TGTGCCAGCAGCCCCAGCCCTATAGGAGCCTACAATGAGCAGTTCTTC. Amino acids: CASSPSPIGAYNEQFF.

This clonotype has a handful of counts. CDR3 sequence (DNA): TGTGCCAGTCTGGCAGGGAATGTGGAGACCCAGTACTTC. Encoded protein: CASLAGNVETQYF. The rearrangement joins TRBV12-3 or TRBV12-4 to TRBJ2-5, with D possibly being TRBD1 (5 bases). This CDR3 comprises 13 residues. V lost 9 bases to trimming and J lost 5 bases, with 16 bases between them.

This clonotype occurred a few times. This chain joins TRBV6-2 or TRBV6-3 and TRBJ1-5; TRBD1 is a possible D gene (6 bases). V was pared by 2 bases and J by 6 bases, with 17 bases between. Germline CDR1 MNHEY, CDR2 SVGEGT. CDR3 size: 16 residues. The CDR3, as DNA: TGTGCCAGCAGTTACGGACCTCGGGGGGCGAGTCAGCCCCAGCATTTT. This translates into CASSYGPRGASQPQHF.

The chain uses TRBV6-1 and TRBJ1-6; 11 nucleotides align to TRBD1. From germline, CDR1 is MNHNS and CDR2 SASEGT. There are 16 residues in the CDR3. Trimming removed 6 bases from V and 9 bases from J; junction bases left unmatched: 10. The CDR3, as DNA: TGTGCCAGCAGATCCGGACAGGGGGCCTGGAGTTCACCCCTCCACTTT. Amino acid sequence: CASRSGQGAWSSPLHF.

V and J are TRBV7-2 and TRBJ2-7; D perhaps matches TRBD2 (6 bases). The CDR3 is 15 residues long. V was cut by 8 bases and J by 3 bases, with 20 bases left in between. CDR1 SGHTA and CDR2 FQGNSA come from the germline V gene. CDR3 loop: CASRTGGATDYEQYF. CDR3 nucleotides: TGTGCCAGCCGAACCGGCGGGGCGACGGACTACGAGCAGTACTTC.

The genes are TRBV9 and TRBJ2-3; TRBD2 matches 11 bases. Germline CDR1 SGDLS, CDR2 YYNGEE. The CDR3 contains 17 residues. The J segment lost 2 bases and the V segment lost 0 bases, leaving 5 bases of the junction unmatched. The CDR3 DNA is TGTGCCAGCAGCGTAGACCCTAGCGGGGGGACCACAGATACGCAGTATTTT. Protein: CASSVDPSGGTTDTQYF.

The sample holds a few counts of this clonotype. V usage is TRBV20-1 and J usage is TRBJ1-5; D may be TRBD1 (6 bases). The CDR3 loop spans 13 amino acids. V lost 3 bases, J lost 3 bases, and 9 bases lay in between. The germline CDR1 and CDR2 sequences are DFQATT and SNEGSKA (reference sequence). The CDR3: CSASMGHNQPQHF. CDR3 DNA sequence: TGCAGTGCTAGTATGGGACACAATCAGCCCCAGCATTTT.

The table lists this clonotype with a few counts. The chain carries TRBV5-4 and TRBJ2-3; 8 bases match TRBD2. The length of the CDR3 is 14 residues. Per the germline V gene, CDR1 is SGHNT and CDR2 is YYREEE (reference sequence). J lost 0 bases, V lost 6 bases, and 3 bases had no gene match. Here the CDR3 DNA reads TGTGCCAGCACCCAGCGGGGGAGCACAGATACGCAGTATTTT. This sequence encodes CASTQRGSTDTQYF.

The genes are TRBV6-1 and TRBJ2-7; D may be TRBD1 (5 bases). This CDR3 has 14 residues. Germline CDR1 reads MNHNS; CDR2 reads SASEGT. Trimming left V 5 bases short and J 3 bases short, with 14 bases between. CDR3 bases: TGTGCCAGCAGTCGCGACAGAAGCCTCTACGAGCAGTACGTC. Translating gives CASSRDRSLYEQYV.

This clonotype was seen repeatedly, ten times or more. The chain recombines TRBV5-1 with TRBJ2-5; D might be TRBD2 (6 bases). The germline V gene has CDR1 SGHRS and CDR2 YFSETQ. The CDR3 spans 15 residues. V was pared by 4 bases and J by 5 bases, with 18 bases between. In DNA, the CDR3 is TGCGCCAGCAGCGGTGCCGGGACCCGGGAGGAGACCCAGTACTTC. Protein sequence: CASSGAGTREETQYF.

The chain uses TRBV7-2 and TRBJ2-7; 12 nucleotides match TRBD2. CDR3 size: 16 residues. The germline V gene encodes CDR1 SGHTA and CDR2 FQGNSA. V lost 5 bases and J lost 7; bases outside the gene matches: 12. The CDR3 spells CASSTTLAGGPGEQYF. CDR3 bases: TGTGCCAGCAGCACCACCCTAGCGGGGGGGCCGGGGGAGCAGTACTTC.

At least ten counts were recorded for this clonotype. The rearrangement joins TRBV11-3 to TRBJ2-1, with D possibly TRBD1 on 5 matching bases. The CDR3 extends over 12 amino acids. Germline CDR1 SGHNT, CDR2 YENEEA. The germline V and J ends were trimmed by 4 bases and 6 bases, with 7 bases remaining between them. This CDR3 is CASSSDSNEQFF. CDR3 nucleotides: TGTGCCAGCAGCTCTGACAGCAATGAGCAGTTCTTC.

The chain has TRBV7-9 and TRBJ2-5; no firm D call. Looked up from germline, CDR1 is SEHNR and CDR2 is FQNEAQ (reference sequence). CDR3 length: 10 amino acids. Trimming removed 10 bases at V and 4 bases at J, with 7 bases between. The CDR3 loop reads CAIRPETQYF. DNA for the CDR3: TGTGCCATTCGGCCAGAGACCCAGTACTTC. Drawing the rest from reference TRBV7-9 and TRBJ2-5, the complete variable domain is DTGVSQNPRHKITKRGQNVTFRCDPISEHNRLYWYRQTLGQGPEFLTYFQNEAQLEKSRLLSDRFSAERPKGSFSTLEIQRTEQGDSAMYLCAIRPETQYFGPGTRLLVL.

This clonotype was recorded a few times. The chain carries TRBV3-1 and TRBJ1-2; TRBD1 is a possible D gene (5 bases). With 0 bases removed from V and 8 bases from J, the gap between germline ends came to 25 bases. The germline V gene has CDR1 LGHDT and CDR2 YNNKEL (reference sequence). The CDR3 is made up of 18 amino acids. DNA of the CDR3: TGTGCCAGCAGCCAAGATCCCGGACGGAATAGAGGAGGGGCGGGCTACACCTTC. It specifies CASSQDPGRNRGGAGYTF.

Only a few counts were recorded for this clonotype. The rearrangement uses TRBV6-2 or TRBV6-3 and TRBJ1-5; a possible D gene is TRBD1 (5 bases). The V gene's germline CDR1 is MNHEY and CDR2 SVGEGT. The CDR3 is 17 amino acids. Trimming removed 3 bases from V and 3 bases from J, with 18 bases in between. The CDR3 loop is CASSYGRGVGSNQPQHF. The CDR3, as DNA: TGTGCCAGCAGTTATGGGCGAGGGGTAGGGTCCAATCAGCCCCAGCATTTT.